The entry below describes one TCR beta chain. Its antigen remains unidentified. The junction departs from the called germline gene at one end, perhaps through a read error. This sample is part of a study of tumor and adjacent non-tumor tissue in lung cancer. The CDR3 has 13 residues. Findings of the study overall: Higher tumor TCR diversity was associated with shorter survival.

No cell sorting was done before RNA was extracted from the tissue. Distant lung tissue was collected more than 3 cm away from the tumor edge. A modified ARM-PCR protocol with three rounds of nested PCR amplified TCRbeta. TCRdb fed the multiplex PCR reads into MiXCR, producing one record per CDR3 protein. The repertoire holds some 99,000 distinct CDR3 sequences, with roughly two thirds as singletons. Input material: distant non-tumor lung tissue. This chain joins TRBV12-3 or TRBV12-4 and TRBJ1-1, with no clear D. The clonotype was recovered from a man aged 60 to 69 with non-small cell lung cancer. CDR3 residues: CTSSLGANTEAFF. The DNA for the CDR3 is TGTACCAGCAGTTTGGGCGCGAACACCGAAGCTTTCTTT.